The rows below give T cell receptor beta chains drawn from one sample of a study of blood T cell repertoires in COVID-19. Generated by immunoSEQ multiplex PCR, the TCRdb table keeps only in-frame clones and is missing some. Among over 200,000 clones listed, 92% were seen once. The sample taken for sequencing was peripheral blood. The receptors derive from a man in his sixties with COVID-19, enrolled during active disease. Both conserved end residues are part of each CDR3.

TRBV4-1	CASSRDRGGNQPQHF
TRBV7-9	CASSLLLTEAFF
TRBV5-1	CASSLTTGDQPQHF
TRBV18	CASSRQGAGYNSPLHF
TRBV9	CASSVGPEGLAVYEQYF
TRBV18	CASSPLTGKGEKLFF
TRBV5-8	CASSLDRLAGGGEQFF
TRBV5-1	CASRRQGGEKLFF
TRBV3-1/TRBV3-2	CASSHAGQGGDYGYTF
TRBV12-3/TRBV12-4	CASSLRTGDGYTF
TRBV11-2	CASSFRARRGTGELFF
TRBV5-5	CASSWAGDQFF
TRBV28	CASSRPPPGENTEAFF
TRBV12-3/TRBV12-4	CASSTTSGSLF
TRBV20-1	CSAVPVLRQFF
TRBV4-1	CASSPGIAPDTQYF
TRBV14	CASSQVDRHTGELFF
TRBV19	CASSNSGVPNSPLHF
TRBV7-9	CASSSLSGAGDTQYF
TRBV30	CAWSAGTSGRGTDTQYF
TRBV13	CASSLGPGRQDYGYTF
TRBV5-4	CASSDLGRGWNSPLHF
TRBV18	CASSSSGNKPYEQYF
TRBV9	CASSVVGSGGTGELFF
TRBV24-1	CATSDSRDRGLGETQYF
TRBV6-6	CASSNRYGEQFF
TRBV7-9	CASSPGTSGGTDTQYF
TRBV19	CASGKGAGGLYEQYF
TRBV28	CASSLISGLASDTGELFF
TRBV25-1	CASSDSTGGPRGGYTF
TRBV19	CASSPPRLAGPTGELFF
TRBV6-5	CASSLGQGRAGYTF
TRBV30	CAWSAPPADGYTF
TRBV4-2	CASSQPKTSGRVTGELFF
TRBV19	CASSIGTRTYGYTF
TRBV19	CASSIDRQGSNQPQHF
TRBV3-1/TRBV3-2	CASSQERLAGVVDTQYF
TRBV18	CASSLPGQGVYGYTF
TRBV30	CAWTAGGLYEQYF
TRBV19	CASSAGTGSFNSPLHF
TRBV7-9	CASSSPYPSQGISPLHF